Here is one TCR beta chain with its context. Its antigen remains unidentified. The CDR3 runs 15 residues from the cysteine to the phenylalanine. Only the protein is available. To determine HCMV serostatus, a commercial ELISA kit was used to detect HCMV-specific IgG in serum. Peripheral blood mononuclear cells were isolated from blood by Ficoll density gradient centrifugation. These data originate in a study of T cells expressing NK-cell markers (TCRdb year 2020). Background for the entire study: Seven to nine donors provided sorted CD3+CD56+NKG2C+, CD3+CD56+NKG2C- and CD3+CD56-NKG2C+ T-cell subsets, whose TCR beta-chain repertoires were profiled. Randomly selected healthy volunteers, three men and five women, were used as the eight sequenced donors. Among the eight sequenced donors, only one was HCMV-seronegative, while the other seven were HCMV-seropositive. The libraries were sequenced on Illumina HiSeq 2000/2500, MiSeq or NextSeq, producing 2 x 150 bp reads.

Sequencer: Illumina HiSeq 2000. TCR beta cDNA libraries were made by 5'RACE template switching that added a universal primer site and unique molecular identifiers. Priming for cDNA synthesis came from the TCR beta constant segment, and two successive PCR amplification steps followed. The paper's processing steps were these. MIGEC was used to demultiplex reads and group reads by UMI, and MiTCR was used to assemble and quantify clonotypes. Only TCR cDNA sequences supported by at least two reads were kept to exclude erroneous sequences. Downstream repertoire analysis used the tcR package, and clonotypes were matched across fractions by CDR3 nucleotide sequence plus V segment. Antigen specificity was annotated against VDJdb with VDJmatch, allowing one amino acid substitution in CDR3. TCRdb reprocessed the raw reads; every CDR3 protein sequence is a single record, and DNA is not supplied. The V and J calls shown here were made by TCRdb, not taken from the authors' results. This sample's clone table shows roughly 350,000 distinct CDR3 sequences. The ten largest clones represent about 5.2% of the sample.

The study at large found these results: It remained unclear whether the expanded NKG2C-expressing T cell clones were specific for HCMV antigens. Those dominant clonotypes were again the most abundant among CD3+CD56-NKG2C+ cells in a few donors, at about 28.3-65%. For over five donors, the dominant CD3+CD56+NKG2C+ clonotypes were among the top 10 CD8+ clonotypes and accounted for about 1.0-7.0% of CD8+ T cells.

The chain joins TRBV12-3 or TRBV12-4 to TRBJ1-6; TCRdb gives TRBD1 as the D gene, but with no DNA this cannot be confirmed. The sequenced sample was blood T cells: a sorted CD56 or NKG2C T cell subset, CD4+ or CD8+ T cells, or bulk PBMC T cells (not recorded which). This clonotype was obtained from a man aged 18-70 years in good health. The CDR3 region has the sequence CASSGGGSINSPLHF.